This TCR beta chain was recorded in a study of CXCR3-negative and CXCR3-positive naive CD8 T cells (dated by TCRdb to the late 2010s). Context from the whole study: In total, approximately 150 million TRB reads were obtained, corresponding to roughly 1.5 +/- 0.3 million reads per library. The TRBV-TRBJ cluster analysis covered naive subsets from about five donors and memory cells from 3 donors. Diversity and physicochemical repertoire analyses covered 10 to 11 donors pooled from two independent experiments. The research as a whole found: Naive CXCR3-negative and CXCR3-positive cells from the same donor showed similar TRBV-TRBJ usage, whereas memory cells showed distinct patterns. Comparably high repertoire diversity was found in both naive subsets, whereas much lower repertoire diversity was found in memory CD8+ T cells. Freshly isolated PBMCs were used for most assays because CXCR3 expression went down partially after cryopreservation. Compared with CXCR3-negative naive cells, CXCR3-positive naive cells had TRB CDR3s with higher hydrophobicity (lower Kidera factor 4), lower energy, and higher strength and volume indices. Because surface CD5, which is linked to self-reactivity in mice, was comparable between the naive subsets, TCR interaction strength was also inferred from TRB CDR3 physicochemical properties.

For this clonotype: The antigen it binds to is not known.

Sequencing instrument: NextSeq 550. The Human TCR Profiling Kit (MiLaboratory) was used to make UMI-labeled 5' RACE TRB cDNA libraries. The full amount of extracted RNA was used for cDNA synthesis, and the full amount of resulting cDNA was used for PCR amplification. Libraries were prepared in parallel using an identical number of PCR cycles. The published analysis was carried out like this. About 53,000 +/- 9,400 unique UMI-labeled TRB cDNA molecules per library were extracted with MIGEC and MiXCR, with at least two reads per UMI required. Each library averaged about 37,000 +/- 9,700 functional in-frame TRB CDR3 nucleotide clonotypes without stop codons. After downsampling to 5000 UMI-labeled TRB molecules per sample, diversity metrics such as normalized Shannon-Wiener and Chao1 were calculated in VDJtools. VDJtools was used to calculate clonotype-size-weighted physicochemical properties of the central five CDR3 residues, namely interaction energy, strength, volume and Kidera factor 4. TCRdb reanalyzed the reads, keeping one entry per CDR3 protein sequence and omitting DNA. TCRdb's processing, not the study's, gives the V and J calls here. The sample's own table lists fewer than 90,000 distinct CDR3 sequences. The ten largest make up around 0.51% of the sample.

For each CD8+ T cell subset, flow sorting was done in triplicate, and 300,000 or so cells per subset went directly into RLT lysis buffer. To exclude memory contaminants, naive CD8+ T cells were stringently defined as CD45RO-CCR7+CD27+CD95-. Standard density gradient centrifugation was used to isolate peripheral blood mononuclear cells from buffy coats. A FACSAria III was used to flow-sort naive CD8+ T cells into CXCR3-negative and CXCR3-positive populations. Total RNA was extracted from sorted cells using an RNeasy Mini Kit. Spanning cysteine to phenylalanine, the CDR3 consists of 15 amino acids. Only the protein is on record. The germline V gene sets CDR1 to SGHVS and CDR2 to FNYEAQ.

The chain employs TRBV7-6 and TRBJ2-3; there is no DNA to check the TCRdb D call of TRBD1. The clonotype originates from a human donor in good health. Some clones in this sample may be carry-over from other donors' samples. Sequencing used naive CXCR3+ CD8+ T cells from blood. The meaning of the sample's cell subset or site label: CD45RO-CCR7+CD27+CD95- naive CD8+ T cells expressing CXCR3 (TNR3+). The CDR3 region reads CASSLLDIHTDTQYF.